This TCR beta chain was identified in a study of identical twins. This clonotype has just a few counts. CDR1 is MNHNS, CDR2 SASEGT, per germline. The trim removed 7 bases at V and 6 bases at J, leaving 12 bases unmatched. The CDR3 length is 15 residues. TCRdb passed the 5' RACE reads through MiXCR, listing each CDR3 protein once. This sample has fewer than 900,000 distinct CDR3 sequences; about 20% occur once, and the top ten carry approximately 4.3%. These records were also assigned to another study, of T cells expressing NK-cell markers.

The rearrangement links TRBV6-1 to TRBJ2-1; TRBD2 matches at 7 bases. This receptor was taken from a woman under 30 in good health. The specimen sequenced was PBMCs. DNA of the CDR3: TGTGCCAGCATCTATCGGACTAGTGGGCGCAATGAGCAGTTCTTC. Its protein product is CASIYRTSGRNEQFF.